A selection of T cell receptor beta chains follows, all from one sample in a study of STAT5B mutations in CD4+ large granular lymphocyte leukemia. The assay was immunoSEQ multiplex PCR, and TCRdb's table has in-frame clones only and misses some. This table has about 36,000 clones, around 75% appearing once. Sequencing was performed on CD4+ T cells from blood buffy coats. The receptor set was obtained from a human donor in good health. Each CDR3 is given with its conserved first and last residue. The D gene is left open where the match is weak. Expanded clones are given a class, and other clones once, few, many or no size at all.

-,TRBV5-4,TRBJ2-5,12,-,TGTGCCCTACGGGGGGCTAGCGAGACCCAGTACTTC,CALRGASETQYF
-,TRBV5-1,TRBJ2-2,17,-,TGCGCCAGCAGCCTCCGGAGCGGATATTTTAGGACCGGGGAGCTGTTTTTT,CASSLRSGYFRTGELFF
-,TRBV6-4,TRBJ2-1,17,TRBD2,TGTGCCAGCAGTGACCCCGGGACTAGCGGGGGCTACAATGAGCAGTTCTTC,CASSDPGTSGGYNEQFF
-,TRBV19,TRBJ1-4,13,-,TGTGCCAGTAGTAGGGCCGAAAATGAAAAACTGTTTTTT,CASSRAENEKLFF
-,TRBV7-2,TRBJ1-3,16,-,TGTGCCAGCAGCTTAGTGCCAGGGCTCTCTGGAAACACCATATATTTT,CASSLVPGLSGNTIYF
-,TRBV18,TRBJ2-1,16,-,TGTGCCAGCTCACCCAACGGAGGGCTAGGAGACAATGAGCAGTTCTTC,CASSPNGGLGDNEQFF
-,TRBV6-5,TRBJ2-7,13,TRBD2,TGTGCCAGCAAGGGCGGGGGTCCCTACGAGCAGTACTTC,CASKGGGPYEQYF
-,TRBV18,TRBJ2-7,18,TRBD2,TGTGCCAGCTCACCAGCTGGGACTAGCGGGGGGGTCTTCTACGAGCAGTACTTC,CASSPAGTSGGVFYEQYF
-,TRBV5-1,TRBJ2-2,16,-,TGCGCCAGCAGCTTGGGGGGCGTCACGGGCACCGGGGAGCTGTTTTTT,CASSLGGVTGTGELFF
once,TRBV7-9,TRBJ1-2,15,-,TGTGCCAGCAGCCGCACCGAGGACTCTCCCTATGGCTACACCTTC,CASSRTEDSPYGYTF
-,TRBV9,TRBJ2-7,13,TRBD1,TGTGCCAGCAGCGAGGACAGGGCTGGCGAGCAGTACTTC,CASSEDRAGEQYF
-,TRBV5-1,TRBJ2-5,14,-,TGCGCCAGCAGCGAGGGACAACCGCAAGAGACCCAGTACTTC,CASSEGQPQETQYF
-,TRBV18,TRBJ2-3,12,-,TGTGCCAGCTCACCGCAGGGAGATACGCAGTATTTT,CASSPQGDTQYF